This T cell receptor (beta chain) was identified during a study of T cells in Graves' hyperthyroidism and ophthalmopathy. The TCR beta CDR3 regions underwent amplification using RNA transcripts as the source. HTBI primers were employed in a first-round RT-PCR of the TCR CDR3. TCRdb reprocessed the multiplex PCR reads via MiXCR and lists one record per CDR3 protein. The repertoire has about 270,000 distinct CDR3 sequences, less than 30% of them found once; the top ten carry around 28%. CDR1 is DFQATT and CDR2 is SNEGSKA in the germline V gene (reference sequence). Trimming shortened V by 0 bases and J by 2 bases, and 10 bases separated the two germline ends. This CDR3 contains 14 residues. The blood sample was taken at first hyperthyroidism diagnosis, before any ophthalmopathy symptoms.

The J gene is TRBJ1-1, the V gene TRBV20-1; D unresolved. The clonotype comes from a man between 35 and 55 years old with Graves' hyperthyroidism that later progressed to Graves' ophthalmopathy. The material sequenced was blood. The CDR3 nucleotides read TGCAGTGCTAGAGATCCAACAGCCAACACTGAAGCTTTCTTT. Its protein product is CSARDPTANTEAFF.